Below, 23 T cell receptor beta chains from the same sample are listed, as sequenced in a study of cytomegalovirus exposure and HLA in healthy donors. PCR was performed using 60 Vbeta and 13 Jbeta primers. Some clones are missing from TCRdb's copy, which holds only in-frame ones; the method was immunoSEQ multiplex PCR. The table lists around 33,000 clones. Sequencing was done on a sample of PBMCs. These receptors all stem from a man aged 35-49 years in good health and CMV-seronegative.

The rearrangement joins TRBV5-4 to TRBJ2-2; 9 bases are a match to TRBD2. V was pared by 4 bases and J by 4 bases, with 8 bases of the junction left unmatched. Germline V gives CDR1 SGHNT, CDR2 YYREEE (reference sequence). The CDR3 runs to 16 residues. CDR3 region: CASSQGTSRGTGELFF. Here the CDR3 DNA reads TGTGCCAGCAGCCAAGGGACTAGCCGGGGCACCGGGGAGCTGTTTTTT. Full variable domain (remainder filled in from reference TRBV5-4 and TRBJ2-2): ETGVTQSPTHLIKTRGQQVTLRCSSQSGHNTVSWYQQALGQGPQFIFQYYREEENGRGNFPPRFSGLQFPNYSSELNVNALELDDSALYLCASSQGTSRGTGELFFGEGSRLTVL.

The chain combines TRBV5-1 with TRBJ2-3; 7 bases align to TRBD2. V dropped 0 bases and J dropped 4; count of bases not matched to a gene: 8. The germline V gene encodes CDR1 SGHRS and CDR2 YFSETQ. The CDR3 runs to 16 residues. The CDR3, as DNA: TGCGCCAGCAGCTTGGCCAGAGGGAGGGCGCCAGATACGCAGTATTTT. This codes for CASSLARGRAPDTQYF.

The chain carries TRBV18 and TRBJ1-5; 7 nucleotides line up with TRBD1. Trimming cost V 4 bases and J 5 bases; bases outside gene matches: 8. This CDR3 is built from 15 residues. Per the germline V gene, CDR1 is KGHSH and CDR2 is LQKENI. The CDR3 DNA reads TGTGCCAGCTCACTTGAGACAGGGTCAGATCAGCCCCAGCATTTT. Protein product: CASSLETGSDQPQHF.

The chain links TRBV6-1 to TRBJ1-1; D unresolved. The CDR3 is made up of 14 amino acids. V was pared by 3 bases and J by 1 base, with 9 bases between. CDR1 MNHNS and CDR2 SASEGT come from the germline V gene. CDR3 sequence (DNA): TGTGCCAGCAGTGACCGACACACGAACACTGAAGCTTTCTTT. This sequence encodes CASSDRHTNTEAFF.

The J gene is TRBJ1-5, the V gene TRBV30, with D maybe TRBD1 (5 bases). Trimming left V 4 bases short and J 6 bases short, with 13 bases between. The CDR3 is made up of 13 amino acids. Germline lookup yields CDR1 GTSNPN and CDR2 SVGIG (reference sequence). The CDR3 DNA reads TGTGCCTGGAACCAGGGAGGAGGTCAGCCCCAGCATTTT. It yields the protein CAWNQGGGQPQHF.

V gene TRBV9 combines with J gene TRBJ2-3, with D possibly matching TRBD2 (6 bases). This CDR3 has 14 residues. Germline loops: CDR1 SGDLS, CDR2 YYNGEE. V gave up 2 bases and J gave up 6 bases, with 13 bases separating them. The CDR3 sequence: CASSVGREVDTQYF. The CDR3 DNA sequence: TGTGCCAGCAGCGTGGGGCGGGAAGTGGATACGCAGTATTTT.

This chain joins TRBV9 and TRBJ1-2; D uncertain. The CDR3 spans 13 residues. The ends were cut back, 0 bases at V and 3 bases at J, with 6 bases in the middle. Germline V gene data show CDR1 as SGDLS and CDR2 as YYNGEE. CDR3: CASSVGTDYGYTF. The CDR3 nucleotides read TGTGCCAGCAGCGTAGGAACAGACTATGGCTACACCTTC.

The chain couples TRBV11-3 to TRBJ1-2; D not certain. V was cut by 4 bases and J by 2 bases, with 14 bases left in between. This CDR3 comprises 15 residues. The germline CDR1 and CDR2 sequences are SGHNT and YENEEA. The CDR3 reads CASSSWLGGNYGYTF. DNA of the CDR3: TGTGCCAGCAGCTCTTGGCTGGGAGGGAACTATGGCTACACCTTC.

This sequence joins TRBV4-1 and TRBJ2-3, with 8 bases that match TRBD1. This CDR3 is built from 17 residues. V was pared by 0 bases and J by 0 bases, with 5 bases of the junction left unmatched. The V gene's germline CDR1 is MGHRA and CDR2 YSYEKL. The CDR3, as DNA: TGCGCCAGCAGCCAAGATCGGCAGGGGGCTAGCACAGATACGCAGTATTTT. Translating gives CASSQDRQGASTDTQYF.

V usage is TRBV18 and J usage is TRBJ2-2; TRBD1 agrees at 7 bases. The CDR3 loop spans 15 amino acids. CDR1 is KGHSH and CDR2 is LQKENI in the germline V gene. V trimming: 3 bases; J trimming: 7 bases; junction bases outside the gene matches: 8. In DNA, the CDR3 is TGTGCCAGCTCACCGTCCCGGGACAGTTTCGGGGAGCTGTTTTTT. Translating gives CASSPSRDSFGELFF.

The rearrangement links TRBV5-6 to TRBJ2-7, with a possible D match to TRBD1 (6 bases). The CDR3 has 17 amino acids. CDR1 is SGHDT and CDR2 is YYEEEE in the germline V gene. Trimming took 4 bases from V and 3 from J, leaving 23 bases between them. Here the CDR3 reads CASSPKELHRVFYEQYF. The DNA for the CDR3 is TGTGCCAGCAGCCCAAAAGAATTACACAGGGTTTTCTACGAGCAGTACTTC.

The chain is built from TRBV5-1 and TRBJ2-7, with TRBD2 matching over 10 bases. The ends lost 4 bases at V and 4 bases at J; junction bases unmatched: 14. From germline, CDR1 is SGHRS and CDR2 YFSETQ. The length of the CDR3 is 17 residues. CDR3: CASSPQGAGGPVYEQYF. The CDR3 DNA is TGCGCCAGCAGCCCCCAAGGAGCGGGAGGGCCGGTGTACGAGCAGTACTTC.

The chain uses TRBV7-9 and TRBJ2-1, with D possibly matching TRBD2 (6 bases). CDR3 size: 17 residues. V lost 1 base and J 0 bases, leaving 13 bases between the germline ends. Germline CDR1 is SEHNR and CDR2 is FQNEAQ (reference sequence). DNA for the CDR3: TGTGCCAGCAGCTTAGGGGAGGCGGCCTTCTCCTACAATGAGCAGTTCTTC. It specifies CASSLGEAAFSYNEQFF.

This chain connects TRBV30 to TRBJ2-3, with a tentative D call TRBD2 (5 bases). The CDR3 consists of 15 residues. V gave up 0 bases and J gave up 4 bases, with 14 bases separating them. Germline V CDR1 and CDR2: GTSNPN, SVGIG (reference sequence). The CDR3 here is CAWSVRRAAPDTQYF. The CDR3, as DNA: TGTGCCTGGAGTGTACGGAGAGCGGCCCCAGATACGCAGTATTTT. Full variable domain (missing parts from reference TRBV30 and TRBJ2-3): SQTIHQWPATLVQPVGSPLSLECTVEGTSNPNLYWYRQAAGRGLQLLFYSVGIGQISSEVPQNLSASRPQDRQFILSSKKLLLSDSGFYLCAWSVRRAAPDTQYFGPGTRLTVL.

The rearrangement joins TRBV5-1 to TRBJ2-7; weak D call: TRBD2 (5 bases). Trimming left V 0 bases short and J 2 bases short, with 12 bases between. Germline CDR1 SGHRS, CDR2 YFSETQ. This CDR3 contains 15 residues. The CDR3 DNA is TGCGCCAGCAGCTTGGACGTTGGACTTACCTACGAGCAGTACTTC. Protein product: CASSLDVGLTYEQYF.

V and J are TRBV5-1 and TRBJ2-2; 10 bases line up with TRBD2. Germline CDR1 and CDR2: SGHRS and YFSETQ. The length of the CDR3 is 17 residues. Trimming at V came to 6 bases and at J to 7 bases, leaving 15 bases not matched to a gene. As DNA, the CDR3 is TGCGCCAGCACCCTTGCTGGGACTAGCGTTGCCAGCGGGGAGCTGTTTTTT. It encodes CASTLAGTSVASGELFF. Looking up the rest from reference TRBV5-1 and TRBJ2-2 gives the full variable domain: KAGVTQTPRYLIKTRGQQVTLSCSPISGHRSVSWYQQTPGQGLQFLFEYFSETQRNKGNFPGRFSGRQFSNSRSEMNVSTLELGDSALYLCASTLAGTSVASGELFFGEGSRLTVL.

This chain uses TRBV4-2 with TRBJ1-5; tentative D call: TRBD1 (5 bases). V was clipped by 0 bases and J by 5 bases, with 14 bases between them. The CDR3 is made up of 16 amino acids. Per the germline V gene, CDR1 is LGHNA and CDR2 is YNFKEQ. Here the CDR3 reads CASSQDRGDGYQPQHF. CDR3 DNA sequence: TGTGCCAGCAGCCAAGATCGGGGGGACGGATATCAGCCCCAGCATTTT.

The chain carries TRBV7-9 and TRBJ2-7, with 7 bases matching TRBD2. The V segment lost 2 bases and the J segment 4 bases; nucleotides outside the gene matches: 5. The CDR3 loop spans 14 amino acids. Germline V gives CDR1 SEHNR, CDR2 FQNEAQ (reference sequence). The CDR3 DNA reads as TGTGCCAGCAGCTTATTGGCTAGCGGATACGAGCAGTACTTC. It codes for CASSLLASGYEQYF.

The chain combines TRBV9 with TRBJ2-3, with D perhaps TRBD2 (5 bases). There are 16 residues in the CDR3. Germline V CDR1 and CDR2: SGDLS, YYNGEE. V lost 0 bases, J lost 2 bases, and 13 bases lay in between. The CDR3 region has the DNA TGTGCCAGCAGCGTAGTTGGAGCGGTGGTCACAGATACGCAGTATTTT. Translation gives CASSVVGAVVTDTQYF.

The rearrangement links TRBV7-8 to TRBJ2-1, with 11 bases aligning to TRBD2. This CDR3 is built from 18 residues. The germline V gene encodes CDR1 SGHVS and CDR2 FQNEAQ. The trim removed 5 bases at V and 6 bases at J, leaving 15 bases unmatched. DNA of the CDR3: TGTGCCAGCAGCCAAACAGGGCGAGCTAGCGGGAGGACCAATGAGCAGTTCTTC. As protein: CASSQTGRASGRTNEQFF.

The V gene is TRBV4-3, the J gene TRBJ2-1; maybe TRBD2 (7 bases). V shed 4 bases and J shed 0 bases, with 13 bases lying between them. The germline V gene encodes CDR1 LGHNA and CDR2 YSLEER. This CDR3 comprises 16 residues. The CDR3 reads CASSPGGGRSYNEQFF. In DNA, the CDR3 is TGCGCCAGCAGCCCTGGGGGGGGCCGCTCCTACAATGAGCAGTTCTTC.

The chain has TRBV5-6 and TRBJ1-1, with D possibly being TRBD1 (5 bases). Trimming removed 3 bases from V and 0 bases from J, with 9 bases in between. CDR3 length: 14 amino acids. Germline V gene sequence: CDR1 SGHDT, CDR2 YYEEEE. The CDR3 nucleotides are TGTGCCAGCAGCTCTCCGACAGTGAACACTGAAGCTTTCTTT. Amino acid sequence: CASSSPTVNTEAFF.

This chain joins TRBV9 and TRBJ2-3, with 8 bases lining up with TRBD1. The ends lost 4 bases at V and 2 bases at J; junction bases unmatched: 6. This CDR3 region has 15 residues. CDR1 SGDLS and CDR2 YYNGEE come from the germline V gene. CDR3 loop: CASSWGQASTDTQYF. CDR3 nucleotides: TGTGCCAGCAGCTGGGGACAGGCCTCCACAGATACGCAGTATTTT.